A single sample is the source of the 28 T cell receptor beta chains below, sequenced in a study of cytomegalovirus exposure and HLA in healthy donors. 60 Vbeta and 13 Jbeta primers were used in PCR. Libraries were prepared by immunoSEQ multiplex PCR; TCRdb keeps only in-frame clonotypes and omits some of them. This repertoire comprises roughly 120,000 clones; its ten largest clones make up roughly 3.7%. Sequencing used PBMCs. The receptors here all came from a man younger than 45 in good health and CMV-seronegative.

A note on this clone: Other DNA sequences in this sample translate to the same CDR3. The rearrangement joins TRBV7-2 to TRBJ2-1; no reliable D call. This CDR3 has 13 residues. Looked up from germline, CDR1 is SGHTA and CDR2 is FQGNSA. Trimming removed 1 base from V and 5 bases from J, with 6 bases in between. The CDR3 DNA reads as TGTGCCAGCAGCTTAGGACACAACAATGAGCAGTTCTTC. This encodes CASSLGHNNEQFF.

V usage is TRBV5-8 and J usage is TRBJ1-6, with D unclear. With 7 bases removed from V and 0 bases from J, the gap between germline ends came to 14 bases. Germline V CDR1 and CDR2: SGHTS, YDEGEE. This CDR3 region has 16 residues. Here the CDR3 DNA reads TGTGCCAGCTCAATGGGCTCTTACTCCTATAATTCACCCCTCCACTTT. Amino acid sequence: CASSMGSYSYNSPLHF.

This CDR3 reads CASRHGLAEFTDTQYF. The CDR3 bases are TGTGCCAGCAGGCATGGACTAGCGGAGTTCACAGATACGCAGTATTTT. The chain is built from TRBV2 and TRBJ2-3; the match to TRBD2 covers 10 bases. The junction had 8 bases not matched to a gene; V was cut back by 6 bases and J by 2 bases. Germline V gives CDR1 SNHLY, CDR2 FYNNEI. The length of the CDR3 is 16 residues.

The chain carries TRBV2 and TRBJ2-4; 12 nucleotides line up with TRBD2. Per the germline V gene, CDR1 is SNHLY and CDR2 is FYNNEI. CDR3 length: 15 residues. V trimming: 7 bases; J trimming: 2 bases; junction bases outside the gene matches: 3. Here the CDR3 reads CASMTSGGTKNIQYF. The CDR3 DNA sequence: TGTGCCAGCATGACTAGCGGGGGAACCAAAAACATTCAGTACTTC.

The V and J genes are TRBV5-1 and TRBJ1-1; 7 bases are a match to TRBD1. Germline lookup yields CDR1 SGHRS and CDR2 YFSETQ. The CDR3 runs to 15 residues. The trim removed 0 bases at V and 2 bases at J, leaving 4 bases unmatched. CDR3 sequence (DNA): TGCGCCAGCAGCTTGGCGACAGGGACTAACACTGAAGCTTTCTTT. It encodes CASSLATGTNTEAFF. The variable domain in full, with the rest retrieved from reference TRBV5-1 and TRBJ1-1, is KAGVTQTPRYLIKTRGQQVTLSCSPISGHRSVSWYQQTPGQGLQFLFEYFSETQRNKGNFPGRFSGRQFSNSRSEMNVSTLELGDSALYLCASSLATGTNTEAFFGQGTRLTVV.

This chain joins TRBV18 and TRBJ1-1; 8 bases agree with TRBD1. Germline CDR1 and CDR2: KGHSH and LQKENI. Losses at the gene ends were 1 base for V and 0 bases for J; bases not matched to a gene: 13. This CDR3 is 19 amino acids long. The CDR3 loop is CASSPLTRVRGRLNTEAFF. The DNA for the CDR3 is TGTGCCAGCTCACCACTTACGAGAGTCAGGGGGCGGCTGAACACTGAAGCTTTCTTT.

This chain joins TRBV19 and TRBJ2-3; 8 bases map to TRBD2. Germline trimming cut 3 bases from V and 8 bases from J; bases unmatched to any gene: 7. Germline values: CDR1 LNHDA, CDR2 SQIVND (reference sequence). The CDR3 is 14 amino acids. CDR3 in DNA: TGTGCCAGTAGTATTTCGGGGAGCGGGGGTACGCAGTATTTT. This gives the protein CASSISGSGGTQYF.

The rearrangement joins TRBV5-3 to TRBJ1-2; 7 positions agree with TRBD1. TRBV5-3 is an open reading frame, and its role is uncertain. This CDR3 comprises 14 residues. Trimming cost V 4 bases and J 8 bases; bases outside gene matches: 11. The CDR3 DNA follows: TGTGCCAGAAGCAGAGACAGGGTCTCCCTCGGCTACACCTTC. Its translation: CARSRDRVSLGYTF.

The gene calls are TRBV6-1 and TRBJ1-1; tentative D call: TRBD1 (5 bases). CDR1 MNHNS and CDR2 SASEGT come from the germline V gene. V was clipped by 3 bases and J by 10 bases, with 30 bases between them. This CDR3 region has 18 residues. DNA of the CDR3: TGTGCCAGCAGTGACGGTTTGGGCGGGACCCGACGGAGTTTGAGAGCTTTCTTT. Protein: CASSDGLGGTRRSLRAFF.

V is TRBV2 and J is TRBJ2-7; no reliable D call. V dropped 4 bases and J dropped 0 bases, with 7 bases sitting between them. Germline V lookup: CDR1 SNHLY, CDR2 FYNNEI. CDR3 size: 13 residues. The CDR3 nucleotides read TGTGCCAGCAGTGCCTTCGTCTCCTACGAGCAGTACTTC. This encodes CASSAFVSYEQYF.

This chain joins TRBV2 and TRBJ2-2; D is unresolved. With 4 bases removed from V and 5 bases from J, the gap between germline ends came to 11 bases. CDR1 SNHLY and CDR2 FYNNEI come from the germline V gene. The CDR3 has 14 amino acids. This CDR3 reads CASSALESTGELFF. CDR3 DNA sequence: TGTGCCAGCAGTGCCCTAGAATCTACCGGGGAGCTGTTTTTT.

J is TRBJ2-1 and V is TRBV29-1; tentative D call: TRBD2 (7 bases). This CDR3 comprises 14 residues. Germline V gene lookup returns CDR1 SQVTM and CDR2 ANQGSEA. Trimming took off 7 bases at V and 0 bases at J, with 13 bases between the two ends. DNA for the CDR3: TGCAGCGCCGGGGGGCTTGGCTCCTACAATGAGCAGTTCTTC. Amino acid sequence: CSAGGLGSYNEQFF.

The chain joins TRBV6-1 to TRBJ1-1, with a tentative D call TRBD1 (5 bases). V lost 8 bases and J 11 bases, leaving 21 bases between the germline ends. The CDR3 runs to 13 residues. Germline V gene lookup returns CDR1 MNHNS and CDR2 SASEGT. The CDR3 DNA reads as TGTGCCAGCTTAGTGAATAGGGAAGGGGTCGCTTTCTTT. This codes for CASLVNREGVAFF.

The chain links TRBV10-3 to TRBJ2-3; D is unresolved. The CDR3 consists of 13 residues. Germline V gene sequence: CDR1 ENHRY, CDR2 SYGVKD. V lost 4 bases and J 5 bases, leaving 10 bases between the germline ends. The CDR3 DNA follows: TGTGCCATCAGTGCCATACCAGGAGATACGCAGTATTTT. The encoded protein is CAISAIPGDTQYF.

This chain joins TRBV9 and TRBJ1-1; tentatively, D is TRBD1 (6 bases). V was trimmed by 3 bases and J by 8 bases, leaving 20 bases between them. Germline CDR1 SGDLS, CDR2 YYNGEE. The CDR3 has 15 amino acids. The CDR3 DNA reads TGTGCCAGCAGCGGGCCCCGAGGGGGGGCTGGCGAAGCTTTCTTT. This sequence encodes CASSGPRGGAGEAFF.

This chain connects TRBV6-5 to TRBJ2-5; 8 positions agree with TRBD2. The end of the DNA is better explained by TRBJ2-7, so the J call may be wrong. This CDR3 comprises 15 residues. Germline V gives CDR1 MNHEY, CDR2 SVGAGI. Written as DNA, the CDR3 is TGTGCCAGCAGTTACGTAGCGGGAAGATCCTACGAGCAGTACTTC. This translates into CASSYVAGRSYEQYF.

The chain couples TRBV6-6 to TRBJ2-2; weak D call: TRBD1 (5 bases). CDR3 length equals 14 residues. Trimming stripped 2 bases from V and 6 bases from J, with 10 bases between. The V gene's germline CDR1 is MNHNY and CDR2 SVGAGI (reference sequence). CDR3 amino acids: CASSYDSGPGELFF. The CDR3, as DNA: TGTGCCAGCAGTTACGACAGTGGCCCCGGGGAGCTGTTTTTT.

The DNA for the CDR3 is TGTGCCAGCAGTTTAGGGACAGGGCCTTACTATGGCTACACCTTC. Its translation is CASSLGTGPYYGYTF. This chain uses TRBV27 with TRBJ1-2; 9 nucleotides agree with TRBD1. The germline CDR1 and CDR2 sequences are MNHEY and SMNVEV (reference sequence). Losses at the gene ends were 2 bases for V and 3 bases for J; bases not matched to a gene: 4. This CDR3 has 15 amino acids.

The rearrangement uses TRBV9 and TRBJ2-7; the match to TRBD1 covers 8 bases. The germline gives CDR1 SGDLS, CDR2 YYNGEE. The V segment lost 3 bases and the J segment 0 bases; nucleotides outside the gene matches: 2. The CDR3 consists of 14 residues. The CDR3 loop is CASSGGQGSYEQYF. The CDR3 nucleotides read TGTGCCAGCAGCGGCGGACAGGGCTCCTACGAGCAGTACTTC. The full variable domain, completed using reference TRBV9 and TRBJ2-7, is DSGVTQTPKHLITATGQRVTLRCSPRSGDLSVYWYQQSLDQGLQFLIQYYNGEERAKGNILERFSAQQFPDLHSELNLSSLELGDSALYFCASSGGQGSYEQYFGPGTRLTVT.

The V call is TRBV4-3, the J call TRBJ2-1; tentatively, D is TRBD1 (6 bases). Germline CDR1 and CDR2: LGHNA and YSLEER. This CDR3 spans 13 amino acids. This CDR3 is CASTGKLYNEQFF. CDR3 nucleotide sequence: TGCGCTTCTACAGGGAAACTTTACAATGAGCAGTTCTTC.

The chain combines TRBV14 with TRBJ2-1, with 10 bases matching TRBD2. Germline CDR1 is SGHDN and CDR2 is FVKESK. CDR3 size: 15 residues. Losses at the gene ends were 1 base for V and 7 bases for J; bases not matched to a gene: 4. The DNA of the CDR3 is TGTGCCAGCAGCCAAGGGACTAGCGGTTGGAATGAGCAGTTCTTC. Its protein product is CASSQGTSGWNEQFF.

The chain employs TRBV7-8 and TRBJ2-3; 14 nucleotides align to TRBD2. This CDR3 contains 19 residues. With 3 bases clipped from V and 0 bases from J, the junction kept 8 bases outside the gene matches. The V gene's germline CDR1 is SGHVS and CDR2 FQNEAQ. The CDR3 nucleotides are TGTGCCAGCAGCTTTCGGTCCGGACTAGCGGGGGGTAGCACAGATACGCAGTATTTT. The encoded protein is CASSFRSGLAGGSTDTQYF.

The rearrangement joins TRBV27 to TRBJ2-5; TRBD2 agrees at 14 bases. Unmatched junction bases numbered 3, after V lost 8 bases and J lost 1 base. Per the germline V gene, CDR1 is MNHEY and CDR2 is SMNVEV (reference sequence). The CDR3 consists of 15 residues. This CDR3 is CASWTSGGPQETQYF. In DNA form, the CDR3 reads TGTGCCAGCTGGACTAGCGGGGGGCCCCAAGAGACCCAGTACTTC.

The chain recombines TRBV5-4 with TRBJ1-5; TRBD1 agrees at 8 bases. Per the germline V gene, CDR1 is SGHNT and CDR2 is YYREEE (reference sequence). Unmatched junction bases numbered 9, after V lost 9 bases and J lost 4 bases. The CDR3 covers 14 residues. The CDR3 sequence is CATSDRGPNQPQHF. CDR3 coding DNA: TGTGCCACCTCCGACAGGGGCCCTAATCAGCCCCAGCATTTT.

V gene TRBV2 combines with J gene TRBJ2-1; D gene uncertain. CDR1 SNHLY and CDR2 FYNNEI come from the germline V gene. The CDR3 spans 11 residues. V lost 7 bases, J lost 7 bases, and 8 bases lay in between. This chain's CDR3 is CASMERNEQFF. In nucleotides, the CDR3 is TGTGCCAGCATGGAGCGTAATGAGCAGTTCTTC.

This chain uses TRBV9 with TRBJ1-3; unclear D gene. CDR3 length: 15 residues. V lost 4 bases to trimming and J lost 2 bases, with 13 bases between them. Per germline, CDR1 SGDLS and CDR2 YYNGEE. CDR3 region: CASSPPGAAGNTIYF. CDR3 nucleotide sequence: TGTGCCAGCAGCCCTCCGGGAGCAGCTGGAAACACCATATATTTT. The full variable domain, with the rest looked up from reference TRBV9 and TRBJ1-3, is DSGVTQTPKHLITATGQRVTLRCSPRSGDLSVYWYQQSLDQGLQFLIQYYNGEERAKGNILERFSAQQFPDLHSELNLSSLELGDSALYFCASSPPGAAGNTIYFGEGSWLTVV.

The chain combines TRBV6-6 with TRBJ1-2, with D maybe TRBD1 (6 bases). Trimming stripped 4 bases from V and 6 bases from J, with 12 bases between. Germline CDR1 is MNHNY and CDR2 is SVGAGI (reference sequence). CDR3 length: 13 amino acids. The CDR3 bases are TGTGCCAGCAGTTCAGGGGCCCAGGATGGCTACACCTTC. Its translation: CASSSGAQDGYTF.

The rearrangement links TRBV7-2 to TRBJ1-2; 8 nucleotides match TRBD1. CDR1 and CDR2 from the germline V gene are SGHTA and FQGNSA. This CDR3 is built from 17 residues. Trimming removed 3 bases from V and 5 bases from J; junction bases left unmatched: 14. In DNA form, the CDR3 reads TGTGCCAGCAGCTTCCTAAGGACAGGGCGGGGTGGGTATGGCTACACCTTC. This encodes CASSFLRTGRGGYGYTF.